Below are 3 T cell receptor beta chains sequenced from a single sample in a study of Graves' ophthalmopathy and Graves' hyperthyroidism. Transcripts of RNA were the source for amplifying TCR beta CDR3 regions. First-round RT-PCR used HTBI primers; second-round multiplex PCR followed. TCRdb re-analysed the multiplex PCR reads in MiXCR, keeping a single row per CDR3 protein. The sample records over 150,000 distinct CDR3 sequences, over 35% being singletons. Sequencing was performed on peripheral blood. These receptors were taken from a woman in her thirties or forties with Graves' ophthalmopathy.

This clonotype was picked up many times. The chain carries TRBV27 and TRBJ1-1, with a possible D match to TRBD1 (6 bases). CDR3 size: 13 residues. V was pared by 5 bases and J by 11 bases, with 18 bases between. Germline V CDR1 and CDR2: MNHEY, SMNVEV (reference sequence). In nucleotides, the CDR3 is TGTGCCAGCAGTAGGGGGTCCGGTGGGAGGGCTTTCTTT. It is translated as CASSRGSGGRAFF.

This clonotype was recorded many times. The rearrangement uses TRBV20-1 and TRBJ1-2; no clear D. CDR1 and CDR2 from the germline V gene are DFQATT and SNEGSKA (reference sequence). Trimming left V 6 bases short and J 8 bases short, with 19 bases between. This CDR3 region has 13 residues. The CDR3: CSANTAGGWGYTF. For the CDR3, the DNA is TGCAGTGCCAACACCGCCGGTGGATGGGGCTACACCTTC.

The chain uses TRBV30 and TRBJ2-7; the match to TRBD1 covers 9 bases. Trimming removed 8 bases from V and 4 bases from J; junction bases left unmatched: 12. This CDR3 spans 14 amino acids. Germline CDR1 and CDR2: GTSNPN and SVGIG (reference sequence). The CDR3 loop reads CAGSQGAGRYEQYF. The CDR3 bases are TGTGCCGGATCACAGGGGGCCGGGAGATACGAGCAGTACTTC.